A single count supports the clone carrying this T cell receptor beta chain. Produced via immunoSEQ multiplex PCR; TCRdb's table is partial and in-frame only. Among more than 15,000 clones listed, 65% to 85% were seen once. Per germline, CDR1 SGHRS and CDR2 YFSETQ. This CDR3 region has 14 residues. The sample is drawn from a study of technical replicates of blood from a handful of donors. What was sequenced was PBMCs. This sequence was found in a human donor in good health. Some clones in this sample may be carry-over from other donors' samples. V is TRBV5-1 and J is TRBJ2-5; TRBD1 matches at 11 bases. The J call may be in error: the DNA end matches TRBJ2-7 better. CDR3: CASSPGTGGYEQYF. The CDR3 DNA reads as TGCGCCAGCAGCCCCGGGACAGGGGGCTACGAGCAGTACTTC.